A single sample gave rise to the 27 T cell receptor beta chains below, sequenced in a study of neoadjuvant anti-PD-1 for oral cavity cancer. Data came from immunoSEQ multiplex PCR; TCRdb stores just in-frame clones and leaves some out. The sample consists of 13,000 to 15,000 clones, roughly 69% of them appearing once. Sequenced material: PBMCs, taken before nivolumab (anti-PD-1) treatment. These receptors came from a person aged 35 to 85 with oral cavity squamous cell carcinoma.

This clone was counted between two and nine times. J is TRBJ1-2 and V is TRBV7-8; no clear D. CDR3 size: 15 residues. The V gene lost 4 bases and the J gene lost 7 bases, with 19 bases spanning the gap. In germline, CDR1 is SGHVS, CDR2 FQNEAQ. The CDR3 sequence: CASSSPRAPESGYTF. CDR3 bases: TGTGCCAGCAGCTCCCCCCGGGCCCCGGAGAGTGGCTACACCTTC.

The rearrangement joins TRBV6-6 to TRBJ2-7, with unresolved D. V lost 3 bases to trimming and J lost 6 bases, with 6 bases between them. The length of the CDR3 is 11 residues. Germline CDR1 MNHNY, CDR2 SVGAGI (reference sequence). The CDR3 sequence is CASSYRSEQYF. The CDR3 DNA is TGTGCCAGCAGTTATCGGTCCGAGCAGTACTTC.

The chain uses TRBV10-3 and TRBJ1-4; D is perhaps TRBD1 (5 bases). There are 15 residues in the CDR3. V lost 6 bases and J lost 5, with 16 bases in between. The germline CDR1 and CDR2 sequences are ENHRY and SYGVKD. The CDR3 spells CAISLKAGQNEKLFF. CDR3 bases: TGTGCCATCAGCTTGAAGGCAGGGCAAAATGAAAAACTGTTTTTT.

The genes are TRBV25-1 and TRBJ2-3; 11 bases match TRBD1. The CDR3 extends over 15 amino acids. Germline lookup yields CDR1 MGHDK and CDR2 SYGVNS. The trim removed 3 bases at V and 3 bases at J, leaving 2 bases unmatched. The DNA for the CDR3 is TGTGCCAGCAGTGATAGGGACAGGGGGACAGATACGCAGTATTTT. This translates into CASSDRDRGTDTQYF.

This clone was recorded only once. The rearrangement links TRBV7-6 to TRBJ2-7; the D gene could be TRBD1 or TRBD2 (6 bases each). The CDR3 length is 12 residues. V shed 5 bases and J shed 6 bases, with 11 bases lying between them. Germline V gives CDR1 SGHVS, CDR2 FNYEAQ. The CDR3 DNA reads TGTGCCAGCAGCGGTGGGGGGCCCGAGCAGTACTTC. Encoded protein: CASSGGGPEQYF.

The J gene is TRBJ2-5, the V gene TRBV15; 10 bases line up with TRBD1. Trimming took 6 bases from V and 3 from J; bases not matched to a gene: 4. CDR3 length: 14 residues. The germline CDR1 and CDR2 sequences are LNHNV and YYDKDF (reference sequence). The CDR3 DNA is TGTGCCACCAGTTTCGGGACAGGGGAAGAGACCCAGTACTTC. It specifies CATSFGTGEETQYF.

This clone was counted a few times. The CDR3 nucleotides are TGTGCCAGCACCGCGGCCGACTCCTACGAGCAGTACTTC. This sequence encodes CASTAADSYEQYF. The genes are TRBV2 and TRBJ2-7; unclear D gene. This CDR3 spans 13 amino acids. Germline V gene lookup returns CDR1 SNHLY and CDR2 FYNNEI. V was clipped by 7 bases and J by 0 bases, with 10 bases between them. Variable domain in full (rest from reference TRBV2 and TRBJ2-7): EPEVTQTPSHQVTQMGQEVILRCVPISNHLYFYWYRQILGQKVEFLVSFYNNEISEKSEIFDDQFSVERPDGSNFTLKIRSTKLEDSAMYFCASTAADSYEQYFGPGTRLTVT.

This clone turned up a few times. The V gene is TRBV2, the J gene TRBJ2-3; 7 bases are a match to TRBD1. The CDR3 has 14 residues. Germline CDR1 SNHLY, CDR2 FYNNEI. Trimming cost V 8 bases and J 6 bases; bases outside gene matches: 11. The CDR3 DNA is TGTGCCAGCCAGATGGGGACAGTAGTTGATACGCAGTATTTT. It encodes CASQMGTVVDTQYF.

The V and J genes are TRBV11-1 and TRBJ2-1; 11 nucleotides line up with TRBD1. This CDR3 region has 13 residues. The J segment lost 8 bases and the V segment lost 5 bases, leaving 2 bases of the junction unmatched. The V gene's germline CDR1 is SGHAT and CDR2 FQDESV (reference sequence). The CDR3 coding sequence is TGTGCCAGCAGCCTGGACAGGGGGCATGAGCAGTTCTTC. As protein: CASSLDRGHEQFF. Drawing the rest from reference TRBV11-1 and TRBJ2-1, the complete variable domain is EAEVAQSPRYKITEKSQAVAFWCDPISGHATLYWYRQILGQGPELLVQFQDESVVDDSQLPKDRFSAERLKGVDSTLKIQPAELGDSAMYLCASSLDRGHEQFFGPGTRLTVL.

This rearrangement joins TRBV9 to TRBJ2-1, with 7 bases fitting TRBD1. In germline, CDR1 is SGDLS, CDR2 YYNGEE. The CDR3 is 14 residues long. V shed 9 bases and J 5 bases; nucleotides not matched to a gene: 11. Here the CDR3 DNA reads TGTGCCACCTCGCCAGGGGGAGTGAACAATGAGCAGTTCTTC. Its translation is CATSPGGVNNEQFF.

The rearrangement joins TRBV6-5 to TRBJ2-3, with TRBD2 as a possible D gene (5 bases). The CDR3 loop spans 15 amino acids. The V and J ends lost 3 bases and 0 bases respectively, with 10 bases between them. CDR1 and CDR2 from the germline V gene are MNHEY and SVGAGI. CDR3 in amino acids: CASSYSGTSTDTQYF. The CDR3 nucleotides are TGTGCCAGCAGTTATTCGGGAACTAGCACAGATACGCAGTATTTT.

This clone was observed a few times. This CDR3 is CASSPMSVASGELFF. CDR3 sequence (DNA): TGTGCCAGCAGCCCCATGAGTGTGGCGTCCGGGGAGCTGTTTTTT. The chain is built from TRBV7-2 and TRBJ2-2; D not certain. Trimming removed 5 bases from V and 6 bases from J, with 16 bases in between. CDR1 SGHTA and CDR2 FQGNSA come from the germline V gene. This CDR3 spans 15 amino acids.

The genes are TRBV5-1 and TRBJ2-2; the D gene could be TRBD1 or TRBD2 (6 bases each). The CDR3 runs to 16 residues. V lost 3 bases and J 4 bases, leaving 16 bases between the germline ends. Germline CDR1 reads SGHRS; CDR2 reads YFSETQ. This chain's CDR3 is CASSYGHTGATGELFF. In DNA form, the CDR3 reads TGCGCCAGCAGCTACGGTCACACGGGGGCCACCGGGGAGCTGTTTTTT.

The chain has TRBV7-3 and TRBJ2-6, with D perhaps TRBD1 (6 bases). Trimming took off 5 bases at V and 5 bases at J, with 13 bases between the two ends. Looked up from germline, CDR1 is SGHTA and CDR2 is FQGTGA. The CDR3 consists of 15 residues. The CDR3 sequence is CASSPGDRRANVLTF. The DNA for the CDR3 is TGTGCCAGCAGCCCAGGGGATCGGAGGGCCAACGTCCTGACTTTC.

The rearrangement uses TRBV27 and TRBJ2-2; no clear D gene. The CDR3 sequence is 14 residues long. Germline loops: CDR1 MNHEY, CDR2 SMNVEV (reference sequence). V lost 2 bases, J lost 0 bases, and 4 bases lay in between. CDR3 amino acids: CASSLQANTGELFF. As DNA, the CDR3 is TGTGCCAGCAGTTTACAGGCGAACACCGGGGAGCTGTTTTTT.

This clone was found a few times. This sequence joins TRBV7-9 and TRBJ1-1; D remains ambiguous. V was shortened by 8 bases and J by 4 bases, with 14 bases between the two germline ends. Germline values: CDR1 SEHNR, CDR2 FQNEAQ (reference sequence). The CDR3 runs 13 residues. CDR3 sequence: CASFLGVGTEAFF. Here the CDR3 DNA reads TGTGCCAGCTTCCTCGGGGTGGGCACTGAAGCTTTCTTT.

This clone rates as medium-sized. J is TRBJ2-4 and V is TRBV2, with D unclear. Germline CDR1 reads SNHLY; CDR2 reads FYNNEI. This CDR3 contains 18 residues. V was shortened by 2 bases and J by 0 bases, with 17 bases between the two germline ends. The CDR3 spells CASSESGAQDLAKNIQYF. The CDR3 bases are TGTGCCAGCAGTGAATCGGGTGCCCAAGATCTAGCCAAAAACATTCAGTACTTC.

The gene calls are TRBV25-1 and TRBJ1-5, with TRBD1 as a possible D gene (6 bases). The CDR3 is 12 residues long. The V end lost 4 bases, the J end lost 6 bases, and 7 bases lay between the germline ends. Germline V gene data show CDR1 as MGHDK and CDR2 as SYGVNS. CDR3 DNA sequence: TGTGCCAGCAGTGGGGGGGCTCAGCCCCAGCATTTT. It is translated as CASSGGAQPQHF.

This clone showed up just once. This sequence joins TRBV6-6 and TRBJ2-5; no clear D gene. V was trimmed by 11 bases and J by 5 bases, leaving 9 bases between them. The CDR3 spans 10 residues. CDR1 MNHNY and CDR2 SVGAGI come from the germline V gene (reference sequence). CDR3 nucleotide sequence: TGTGCCCCTGGGCGGGAGACCCAGTACTTC. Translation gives CAPGRETQYF.

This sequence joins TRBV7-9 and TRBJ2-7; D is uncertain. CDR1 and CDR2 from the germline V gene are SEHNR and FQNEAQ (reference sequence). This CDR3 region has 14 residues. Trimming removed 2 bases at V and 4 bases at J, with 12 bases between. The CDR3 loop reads CASSLHGLLYEQYF. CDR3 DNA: TGTGCCAGCAGCTTACATGGTCTTCTTTACGAGCAGTACTTC. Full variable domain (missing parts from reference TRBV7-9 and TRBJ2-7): DTGVSQNPRHKITKRGQNVTFRCDPISEHNRLYWYRQTLGQGPEFLTYFQNEAQLEKSRLLSDRFSAERPKGSFSTLEIQRTEQGDSAMYLCASSLHGLLYEQYFGPGTRLTVT.

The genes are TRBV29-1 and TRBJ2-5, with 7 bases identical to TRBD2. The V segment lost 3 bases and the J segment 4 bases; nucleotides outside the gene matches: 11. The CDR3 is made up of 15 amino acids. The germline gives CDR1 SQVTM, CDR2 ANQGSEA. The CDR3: CSVESGTTNTETQYF. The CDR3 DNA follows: TGCAGCGTTGAGTCCGGGACTACCAACACAGAGACCCAGTACTTC.

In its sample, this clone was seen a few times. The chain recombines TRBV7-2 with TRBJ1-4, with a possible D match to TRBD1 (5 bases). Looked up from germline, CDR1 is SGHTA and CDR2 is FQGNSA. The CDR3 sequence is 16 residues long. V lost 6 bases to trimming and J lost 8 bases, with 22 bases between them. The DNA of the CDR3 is TGTGCCAGCAGGTCCAGGATTGATGACAGAAGGGAAAAACTGTTTTTT. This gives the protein CASRSRIDDRREKLFF.

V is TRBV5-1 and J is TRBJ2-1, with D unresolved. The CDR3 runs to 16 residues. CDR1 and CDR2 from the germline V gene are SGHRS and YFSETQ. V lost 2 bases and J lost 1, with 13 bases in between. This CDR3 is CASSFSGKGSYNEQFF. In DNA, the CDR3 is TGCGCCAGCAGCTTTTCTGGGAAAGGGTCCTACAATGAGCAGTTCTTC.

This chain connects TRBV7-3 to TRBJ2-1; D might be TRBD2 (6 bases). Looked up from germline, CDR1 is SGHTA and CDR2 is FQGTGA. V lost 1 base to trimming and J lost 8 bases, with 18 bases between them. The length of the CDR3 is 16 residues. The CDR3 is CASSLIAASQWDEQFF. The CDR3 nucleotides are TGTGCCAGCAGCTTAATAGCGGCTAGCCAGTGGGATGAGCAGTTCTTC.

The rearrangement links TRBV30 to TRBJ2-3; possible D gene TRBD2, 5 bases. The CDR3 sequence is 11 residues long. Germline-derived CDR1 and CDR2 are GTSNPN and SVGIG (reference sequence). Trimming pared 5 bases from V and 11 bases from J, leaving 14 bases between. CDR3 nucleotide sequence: TGTGCCTGGCGGGGTACCTGGGGGCAGTATTTT. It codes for CAWRGTWGQYF.

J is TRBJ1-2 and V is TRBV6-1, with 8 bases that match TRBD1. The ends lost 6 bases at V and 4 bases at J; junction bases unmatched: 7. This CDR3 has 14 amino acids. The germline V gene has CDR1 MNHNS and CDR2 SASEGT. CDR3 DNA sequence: TGTGCCAGCAGCTACACAACAGGGGGCTATGGCTACACCTTC. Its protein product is CASSYTTGGYGYTF.

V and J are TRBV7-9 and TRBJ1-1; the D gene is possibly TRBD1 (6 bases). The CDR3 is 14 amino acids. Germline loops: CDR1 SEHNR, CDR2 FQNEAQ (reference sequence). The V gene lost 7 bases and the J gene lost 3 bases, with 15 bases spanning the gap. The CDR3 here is CASTKDRSDTEAFF. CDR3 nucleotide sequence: TGTGCCAGCACCAAAGACAGGTCAGACACTGAAGCTTTCTTT.